The entry that follows covers one T cell receptor (beta chain) sequence. Germline V gives CDR1 SGHAT, CDR2 FQNNGV. Trimming removed 3 bases from V and 1 base from J; junction bases left unmatched: 3. CDR3 size: 15 residues. Sequencing used immunoSEQ multiplex PCR; TCRdb keeps in-frame clones, though not all of them. The sample lists approximately 52,000 clones, about 91% occurring once. This record comes from a study of blood T cell repertoires in COVID-19. About the research overall: Both acute and convalescent COVID-19 samples were obtained from the United States, Italy and Spain.

This TCR came from a man aged 50 to 60 with active COVID-19. Sequenced material: peripheral blood. The chain combines TRBV11-2 with TRBJ2-5, with 9 bases lining up with TRBD2. In DNA, the CDR3 is TGTGCCAGCAGCTTCCAGCGGGGGGCCCAAGAGACCCAGTACTTC. Translation gives CASSFQRGAQETQYF.